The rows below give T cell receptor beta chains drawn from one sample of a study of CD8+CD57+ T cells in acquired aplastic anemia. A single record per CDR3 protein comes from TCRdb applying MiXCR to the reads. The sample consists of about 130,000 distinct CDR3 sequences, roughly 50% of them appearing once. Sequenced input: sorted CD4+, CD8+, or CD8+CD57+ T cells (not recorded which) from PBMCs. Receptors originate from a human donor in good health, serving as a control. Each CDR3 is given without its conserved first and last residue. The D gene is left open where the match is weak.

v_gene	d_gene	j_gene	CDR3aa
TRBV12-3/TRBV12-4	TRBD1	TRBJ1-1	ASRWTGKNTEAF
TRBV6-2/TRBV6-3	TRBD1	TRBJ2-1	ASSYAGQGCYNEQF
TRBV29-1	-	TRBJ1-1	SVRRSDDNTEAF
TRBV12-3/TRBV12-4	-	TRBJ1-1	ASSWARGTEAF
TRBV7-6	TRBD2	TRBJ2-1	ASSRTSGGSWMHNEQF
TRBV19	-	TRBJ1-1	ASGGGGLHEAF
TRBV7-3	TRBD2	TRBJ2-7	ASSSGGTYEQY
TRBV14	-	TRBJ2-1	ASSHATGAGSYNEQF
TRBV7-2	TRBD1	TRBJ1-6	ASSPTQGTASPLH
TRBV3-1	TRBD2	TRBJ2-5	ASSQGTSGQETQY